One sample yielded the 31 T cell receptor beta chains listed below, sequenced in a study of T-cell memory formation after mild COVID-19 listed by TCRdb under 2021. Library construction relied on 5' RACE. These reads were obtained on an Illumina NovaSeq 6000. TCRdb itself trimmed the public reads at Q25 with fastp, ran MiXCR and retained productive beta chains. Rows are unified per CDR3 protein, each entry keeping the most common DNA and genes. The sample yields about 430,000 distinct CDR3 sequences; 15% to 20% were counted once. The ten biggest clones cover under 25% of the sample. The sequenced sample consisted of PBMCs or a T cell subset sorted from them (not recorded which). These receptors came from a man between 18 and 35 years old who had mild COVID-19 (a few samples of this study predate the infection). The sample titles of this study are shuffled in the database, so cell type and time point are left out; the donor was told from shared clones.

This clonotype turned up a few times. The chain combines TRBV7-2 with TRBJ1-6, with D hard to call. The germline CDR1 and CDR2 sequences are SGHTA and FQGNSA. This CDR3 has 15 amino acids. The V and J ends lost 1 base and 10 bases respectively, with 14 bases between them. CDR3 nucleotides: TGTGCCAGCAGCTTAGTTCACGGCTTCCTCTCACCCCTCCACTTT. It specifies CASSLVHGFLSPLHF.

This clonotype appeared a single time. CDR3 nucleotide sequence: TGTGCCATCAAGAGCGGGGAGATCTACGAGCAGTACTTC. This gives the protein CAIKSGEIYEQYF. The rearrangement uses TRBV10-3 and TRBJ2-7; 7 bases agree with TRBD2. The CDR3 runs to 13 residues. Germline V gene lookup returns CDR1 ENHRY and CDR2 SYGVKD. The trim removed 7 bases at V and 3 bases at J, leaving 6 bases unmatched.

This clonotype was seen only a few times. The gene calls are TRBV29-1 and TRBJ2-2, with 9 bases aligning to TRBD1. The CDR3 is made up of 13 amino acids. Trimming removed 6 bases from V and 7 bases from J; junction bases left unmatched: 6. Germline V gene lookup returns CDR1 SQVTM and CDR2 ANQGSEA. For the CDR3, the DNA is TGCAGCGTGAACAGGGGGCTCGGCGGGGAGCTGTTTTTT. This gives the protein CSVNRGLGGELFF.

Many counts were recorded for this clonotype. The rearrangement joins TRBV28 to TRBJ2-4, with 8 bases matching TRBD1. The germline gives CDR1 MDHEN, CDR2 SYDVKM. V gave up 7 bases and J gave up 1 base; unmatched junction bases: 9. The CDR3 covers 16 residues. Here the CDR3 DNA reads TGTGCCAGCAAGATACAGGGGGATTCGGCCAAAAACATTCAGTACTTC. Translation gives CASKIQGDSAKNIQYF.

The chain recombines TRBV12-3 or TRBV12-4 with TRBJ2-5, with D unclear. V was shortened by 5 bases and J by 1 base, with 5 bases between the two germline ends. The CDR3 totals 12 residues. CDR3 sequence (DNA): TGTGCCAGCAGTAACGGCCAAGAGACCCAGTACTTC. Translation gives CASSNGQETQYF.

This rearrangement joins TRBV5-3 to TRBJ1-1; tentative D call: TRBD1 (5 bases). TRBV5-3 is an open reading frame, and its role is uncertain. V was clipped by 4 bases and J by 8 bases, with 15 bases between them. This CDR3 contains 13 residues. The DNA for the CDR3 is TGTGCCAGAAGCCCATCAGGGCTTAAAGAAGCTTTCTTT. It specifies CARSPSGLKEAFF.

This clonotype was counted a few times. The chain is built from TRBV15 and TRBJ1-6; D is unresolved. The CDR3 has 17 amino acids. The V gene's germline CDR1 is LNHNV and CDR2 YYDKDF (reference sequence). V gave up 3 bases and J gave up 0 bases, with 12 bases separating them. CDR3 residues: CATSRAHSGSYNSPLHF. CDR3 nucleotides: TGTGCCACCAGCAGGGCCCATTCTGGCTCCTATAATTCACCCCTCCACTTT.

This clonotype was seen ten or more times. This chain's CDR3 is CASSPEGRGDTQYF. CDR3 in DNA: TGTGCCAGCAGCCCCGAGGGTCGCGGGGATACGCAGTATTTT. V is TRBV7-8 and J is TRBJ2-3; TRBD2 might be the D (5 bases). The CDR3 sequence is 14 residues long. Germline CDR1 reads SGHVS; CDR2 reads FQNEAQ. V was cut by 5 bases and J by 6 bases, with 15 bases left in between.

This clonotype has just a few counts. The chain links TRBV4-1 to TRBJ2-1, with a possible D match to TRBD2 (6 bases). The V end lost 1 base, the J end lost 7 bases, and 17 bases lay between the germline ends. Looked up from germline, CDR1 is MGHRA and CDR2 is YSYEKL. The CDR3 runs 16 residues. This CDR3 is CASSQGAGGRKNEQFF. The CDR3 nucleotides read TGCGCCAGCAGCCAAGGCGCCGGGGGTCGGAAGAATGAGCAGTTCTTC.

This clonotype showed up just a few times. The chain carries TRBV5-1 and TRBJ1-1; the D gene is possibly TRBD1 (5 bases). CDR3 length: 14 residues. Trimming pared 0 bases from V and 6 bases from J, leaving 12 bases between. Germline loops: CDR1 SGHRS, CDR2 YFSETQ. The chain's CDR3 is CASSLVRPGPEAFF. The CDR3 nucleotides are TGCGCCAGCAGCTTGGTTCGGCCAGGGCCTGAAGCTTTCTTT.

This clonotype was observed a handful of times. The rearrangement links TRBV5-5 to TRBJ1-6, with TRBD1 matching over 7 bases. CDR1 and CDR2 from the germline V gene are SGHKS and YYEKEE (reference sequence). The CDR3 length is 18 residues. J lost 6 bases, V lost 4 bases, and 16 bases had no gene match. The DNA for the CDR3 is TGTGCCAGCAGCCCGGAAGGGGGCAGGAACAATTTTAATTCACCCCTCCACTTT. It codes for CASSPEGGRNNFNSPLHF.

This clonotype was counted between two and nine times. The V gene is TRBV6-5, the J gene TRBJ1-5, with 8 nucleotides matching TRBD1. Germline V lookup: CDR1 MNHEY, CDR2 SVGAGI. The trim removed 4 bases at V and 4 bases at J, leaving 6 bases unmatched. This CDR3 is built from 15 residues. The CDR3 DNA sequence: TGTGCCAGCAGTTCTACCTACAGGGGGAATCAGCCCCAGCATTTT. It is translated as CASSSTYRGNQPQHF.

This clonotype has a handful of counts. The chain couples TRBV7-3 to TRBJ2-5; 11 bases map to TRBD2. Germline CDR1 and CDR2: SGHTA and FQGTGA. The CDR3 consists of 15 residues. V lost 5 bases, J lost 4 bases, and 6 bases stayed unmatched. This CDR3 reads CASSILAGGPETQYF. CDR3 nucleotides: TGTGCCAGCAGCATTCTAGCGGGGGGCCCAGAGACCCAGTACTTC.

The chain combines TRBV6-6 with TRBJ1-6, with TRBD1 identical over 7 bases. The CDR3 has 14 amino acids. J gave up 10 bases and V 6 bases, and 9 bases lay outside the gene matches. CDR1 and CDR2 from the germline V gene are MNHNY and SVGAGI (reference sequence). The CDR3 spells CASRRTGQISPLHF. The CDR3 coding sequence is TGTGCCAGCAGGCGGACAGGACAGATCTCACCCCTCCACTTT.

V gene TRBV6-6 combines with J gene TRBJ2-3, with D perhaps matching TRBD1 (5 bases). V lost 6 bases and J lost 3, with 16 bases in between. CDR1 MNHNY and CDR2 SVGAGI come from the germline V gene (reference sequence). The length of the CDR3 is 15 residues. CDR3 bases: TGTGCCAGCAGCCCCCAGGGTGTTGGAACAGATACGCAGTATTTT. It yields the protein CASSPQGVGTDTQYF.

The V and J genes are TRBV7-2 and TRBJ2-1; D is possibly TRBD1 (5 bases). This CDR3 spans 14 amino acids. The germline gives CDR1 SGHTA, CDR2 FQGNSA. The ends were cut back, 5 bases at V and 0 bases at J, with 8 bases in the middle. For the CDR3, the DNA is TGTGCCAGCAGCGCGGACAACTCCTACAATGAGCAGTTCTTC. This encodes CASSADNSYNEQFF.

This clonotype was counted many times. The V gene is TRBV7-3, the J gene TRBJ2-1; D may be TRBD1 or TRBD2 (7 bases each). The CDR3 consists of 18 residues. Trimming pared 0 bases from V and 0 bases from J, leaving 15 bases between. Per germline, CDR1 SGHTA and CDR2 FQGTGA. CDR3 sequence (DNA): TGTGCCAGCAGCTTAACCAGGGGGGGCCCGAGCTCCTACAATGAGCAGTTCTTC. It specifies CASSLTRGGPSSYNEQFF. Combining the CDR3 with reference TRBV7-3 and TRBJ2-1 gives the whole variable domain GAGVSQTPSNKVTEKGKYVELRCDPISGHTALYWYRQSLGQGPEFLIYFQGTGAADDSGLPNDRFFAVRPEGSVSTLKIQRTERGDSAVYLCASSLTRGGPSSYNEQFFGPGTRLTVL.

This sequence joins TRBV6-5 and TRBJ2-7; D might be TRBD2 (6 bases). The germline gives CDR1 MNHEY, CDR2 SVGAGI. V lost 2 bases, J lost 7 bases, and 15 bases lay in between. CDR3 length equals 14 residues. DNA for the CDR3: TGTGCCAGCAGTTACCAGACTCCGGCGGGGGAGCAGTACTTC. This gives the protein CASSYQTPAGEQYF.

This clonotype came up a few times. The rearrangement uses TRBV5-1 and TRBJ1-1, with 9 bases matching TRBD1. Germline values: CDR1 SGHRS, CDR2 YFSETQ. The ends lost 1 base at V and 4 bases at J; junction bases unmatched: 5. CDR3 length equals 15 residues. The CDR3 spells CASSLNGQGITEAFF. CDR3 in DNA: TGCGCCAGCAGCTTGAACGGACAGGGGATCACTGAAGCTTTCTTT.

The rearrangement uses TRBV7-2 and TRBJ2-7; D is ambiguous. The CDR3 has 13 amino acids. The germline V gene encodes CDR1 SGHTA and CDR2 FQGNSA. With 1 base removed from V and 4 bases from J, the gap between germline ends came to 8 bases. Written as DNA, the CDR3 is TGTGCCAGCAGCTTAGGGCAGAGATACGAGCAGTACGTC. This gives the protein CASSLGQRYEQYV.

The chain combines TRBV5-1 with TRBJ2-1, with 9 bases lining up with TRBD1. V dropped 0 bases and J dropped 6; count of bases not matched to a gene: 7. Looked up from germline, CDR1 is SGHRS and CDR2 is YFSETQ. CDR3 length equals 16 residues. CDR3 nucleotides: TGCGCCAGCAGCTTGGTATGGGACAGGGCTAGCAATGAGCAGTTCTTC. Its translation: CASSLVWDRASNEQFF. Full variable domain (rest looked up from reference TRBV5-1 and TRBJ2-1): KAGVTQTPRYLIKTRGQQVTLSCSPISGHRSVSWYQQTPGQGLQFLFEYFSETQRNKGNFPGRFSGRQFSNSRSEMNVSTLELGDSALYLCASSLVWDRASNEQFFGPGTRLTVL.

The chain has TRBV2 and TRBJ2-3; TRBD2 might be the D (5 bases). V dropped 1 base and J dropped 2 bases, with 13 bases sitting between them. The germline gives CDR1 SNHLY, CDR2 FYNNEI. The CDR3 totals 16 residues. The CDR3 DNA reads TGTGCCAGCAGTGAAGGTGTAGGCGGGTCCACAGATACGCAGTATTTT. It codes for CASSEGVGGSTDTQYF.

Written as DNA, the CDR3 is TGCAGCGTTGCCCGAGGGGTAGCGGGGGGCCCGTATCCGCAGTATTTT. It encodes CSVARGVAGGPYPQYF. The J gene is TRBJ2-3, the V gene TRBV29-1, with 10 bases that match TRBD2. V shed 4 bases and J 10 bases; nucleotides not matched to a gene: 17. Per the germline V gene, CDR1 is SQVTM and CDR2 is ANQGSEA. The CDR3 has 16 amino acids.

Of note for this clonotype: The junction does not match germline at one end; this may be a read error. V usage is TRBV6-5 and J usage is TRBJ2-3; maybe TRBD1 (6 bases). CDR1 and CDR2 (germline): MNHEY, SVGAGI. The CDR3 runs to 15 residues. The DNA of the CDR3 is TGTGCAAGCAGTTACCGAGGGGGACCAGAGAATACGCAGTATTTT. Translating it yields CASSYRGGPENTQYF.

The chain uses TRBV11-2 and TRBJ2-4; D possibly uses TRBD1 or TRBD2 (5 bases each). Looked up from germline, CDR1 is SGHAT and CDR2 is FQNNGV. The CDR3 sequence is 13 residues long. V shed 2 bases and J shed 8 bases, with 10 bases lying between them. CDR3 sequence reads: CASSLPGAHIQYF. The CDR3, as DNA: TGTGCCAGCAGCTTACCCGGGGCCCACATTCAGTACTTC.

This clonotype was seen many times. The chain uses TRBV7-9 and TRBJ1-2; 7 nucleotides match TRBD1. Germline CDR1 is SEHNR and CDR2 is FQNEAQ (reference sequence). V was clipped by 5 bases and J by 5 bases; unmatched bases: 8. The CDR3 is 14 amino acids. CDR3 sequence: CASSPWTGSYGYTF. For the CDR3, the DNA is TGTGCCAGCAGCCCGTGGACAGGATCTTATGGCTACACCTTC.

The genes are TRBV11-2 and TRBJ2-7, with D possibly being TRBD2 (6 bases). V was cut by 5 bases and J by 2 bases, with 13 bases left in between. This CDR3 is built from 14 residues. CDR1 SGHAT and CDR2 FQNNGV come from the germline V gene. The CDR3 bases are TGTGCCAGCAGCACCGCGGGGCGAACCTACGAGCAGTACGTC. Translated, it gives CASSTAGRTYEQYV.

This clonotype turned up a few times. The rearrangement uses TRBV29-1 and TRBJ2-5, with 10 bases identical to TRBD2. Trimming cost V 3 bases and J 5 bases; bases outside gene matches: 12. Germline CDR1 SQVTM, CDR2 ANQGSEA. The CDR3 runs to 16 residues. CDR3 nucleotide sequence: TGCAGCGTTGACGGGACTAGCGATATGAATCTGGAGACCCAGTACTTC. It translates to CSVDGTSDMNLETQYF.

The chain employs TRBV2 and TRBJ1-2; possibly TRBD1 for D (5 bases). This CDR3 comprises 14 residues. Germline-derived CDR1 and CDR2 are SNHLY and FYNNEI. V gave up 3 bases and J gave up 6 bases, with 14 bases separating them. CDR3 sequence reads: CASSDPDLGDGYTF. The DNA of the CDR3 is TGTGCCAGCAGTGACCCCGACTTGGGGGATGGCTACACCTTC.

J is TRBJ2-3 and V is TRBV21-1; the D call of TRBD1 is as the table states it, not checked on the DNA. TRBV21-1 is a listed pseudogene. This CDR3 has 16 residues. The chain's CDR3 is CASSYSGQGGTDTQYF. CDR3 DNA: TGTGCCAGCAGCTATTCTGGGCAGGGGGGCACAGATACGCAGTATTTT.

There are a few counts of this clonotype. The genes are TRBV6-5 and TRBJ2-7; 8 bases map to TRBD2. The CDR3 length is 16 residues. Germline trimming cut 4 bases from V and 1 base from J; bases unmatched to any gene: 9. Per germline, CDR1 MNHEY and CDR2 SVGAGI. This chain's CDR3 is CASSSRGGAPSYEQYV. The CDR3 DNA reads TGTGCCAGCAGTTCCCGGGGGGGGGCTCCTTCCTACGAGCAGTACGTC.